These T cell receptor beta chains were read from a single sample in a study of T cell changes during pregnancy in multiple sclerosis. Profiling relied on immunoSEQ multiplex PCR, and the TCRdb table lists in-frame clones only, not all of them. Among nearly 80,000 clones listed, just over 90% were seen once. Source: CD4+ T cells from peripheral blood mononuclear cells, taken before pregnancy. The receptors shown here come from a female donor with multiple sclerosis, enrolled in a pregnancy study. The CDR3 runs from the conserved cysteine through the conserved F or W. D genes are given only for firm matches. Expanded clones get a size class; other rows say once, few or many, or leave the size out.

d_gene: TRBD2; abundance: NA; v_gene: TRBV29-1; j_gene: TRBJ2-1; CDR3aa: CRGGESYNEQFF; CDR3nt: TGCAGGGGGGGGGAGTCCTACAATGAGCAGTTCTTC
d_gene: NA; abundance: NA; v_gene: TRBV7-2; j_gene: TRBJ2-5; CDR3aa: CASSLRWEETQYF; CDR3nt: TGTGCCAGCAGCTTACGGTGGGAGGAGACCCAGTACTTC
d_gene: TRBD2; abundance: NA; v_gene: TRBV5-1; j_gene: TRBJ2-2; CDR3aa: CASSSLAEITGELFF; CDR3nt: TGCGCCAGCAGCTCTCTAGCGGAAATCACCGGGGAGCTGTTTTTT
d_gene: NA; abundance: NA; v_gene: TRBV6-1; j_gene: TRBJ1-2; CDR3aa: CASSANRPQSYGYTF; CDR3nt: TGTGCCAGCAGTGCCAACAGGCCCCAATCCTATGGCTACACCTTC
d_gene: TRBD2; abundance: NA; v_gene: TRBV30; j_gene: TRBJ2-3; CDR3aa: CAWRVAGGPDTQYF; CDR3nt: TGTGCCTGGAGAGTGGCGGGAGGGCCAGATACGCAGTATTTT
d_gene: NA; abundance: NA; v_gene: TRBV14; j_gene: TRBJ2-5; CDR3aa: CASSQEAGRETQYF; CDR3nt: TGTGCCAGCAGCCAAGAGGCGGGGCGGGAGACCCAGTACTTC
d_gene: TRBD1; abundance: once; v_gene: TRBV5-4; j_gene: TRBJ2-6; CDR3aa: CASSLVGQPFSGANVLTF; CDR3nt: TGTGCCAGCAGCTTAGTGGGACAGCCGTTCTCTGGGGCCAACGTCCTGACTTTC
d_gene: TRBD1; abundance: NA; v_gene: TRBV5-4; j_gene: TRBJ2-7; CDR3aa: CASSLRVVRTGKLYTYEQYF; CDR3nt: TGTGCCAGCAGCTTGAGGGTGGTGAGGACAGGGAAGTTATACACCTACGAGCAGTACTTC
d_gene: NA; abundance: once; v_gene: TRBV27; j_gene: TRBJ1-2; CDR3aa: CASSLSRESNGYTF; CDR3nt: TGTGCCAGCAGCCTTTCCAGGGAAAGTAATGGCTACACCTTC
d_gene: TRBD1; abundance: NA; v_gene: TRBV4-1; j_gene: TRBJ1-4; CDR3aa: CASSAGGAVEKLFF; CDR3nt: TGCGCCAGCAGCGCAGGGGGCGCGGTTGAAAAACTGTTTTTT
d_gene: TRBD1; abundance: NA; v_gene: TRBV29-1; j_gene: TRBJ1-1; CDR3aa: CSVDQGAVTEAFF; CDR3nt: TGCAGCGTTGACCAGGGGGCGGTCACTGAAGCTTTCTTT
d_gene: NA; abundance: NA; v_gene: TRBV2; j_gene: TRBJ2-1; CDR3aa: CASRTGLIGYNEQFF; CDR3nt: TGTGCCAGCAGAACAGGTTTGATCGGATACAATGAGCAGTTCTTC
d_gene: TRBD1; abundance: NA; v_gene: TRBV5-1; j_gene: TRBJ2-3; CDR3aa: CATSQGNVRTDTQYF; CDR3nt: TGCGCCACCTCACAGGGGAACGTTCGCACAGATACGCAGTATTTT
d_gene: TRBD2; abundance: once; v_gene: TRBV5-1; j_gene: TRBJ2-1; CDR3aa: CASTRTSGNNEQFF; CDR3nt: TGCGCCAGCACCCGGACTAGCGGTAACAATGAGCAGTTCTTC
d_gene: NA; abundance: NA; v_gene: TRBV28; j_gene: TRBJ1-5; CDR3aa: CASSPGGGEPQPQHF; CDR3nt: TGTGCCAGCAGCCCTGGGGGGGGTGAACCTCAGCCCCAGCATTTT
d_gene: NA; abundance: NA; v_gene: TRBV6-6; j_gene: TRBJ2-4; CDR3aa: CASSYPGKTKNIQYF; CDR3nt: TGTGCCAGCAGTTACCCAGGGAAGACCAAAAACATTCAGTACTTC
d_gene: NA; abundance: once; v_gene: TRBV5-1; j_gene: TRBJ2-2; CDR3aa: CASSLALGNARRLFF; CDR3nt: TGCGCCAGCAGCTTGGCCCTAGGAAACGCCCGGCGGCTGTTTTTT
d_gene: NA; abundance: NA; v_gene: TRBV7-9; j_gene: TRBJ2-5; CDR3aa: CASSLGGKGTQYF; CDR3nt: TGTGCCAGCAGCTTAGGAGGGAAGGGGACCCAGTACTTC
d_gene: NA; abundance: NA; v_gene: TRBV19; j_gene: TRBJ1-2; CDR3aa: CASSISGLSNYGYTF; CDR3nt: TGTGCCAGTAGTATCTCCGGTCTGAGCAACTATGGCTACACCTTC
d_gene: NA; abundance: NA; v_gene: TRBV20-1; j_gene: TRBJ2-3; CDR3aa: CSASYLDTQYF; CDR3nt: TGCAGTGCTAGTTATCTAGATACGCAGTATTTT
d_gene: TRBD1; abundance: NA; v_gene: TRBV5-6; j_gene: TRBJ1-1; CDR3aa: CASSPVWGQGAMDPEAFF; CDR3nt: TGTGCCAGCAGCCCTGTCTGGGGACAGGGCGCCATGGACCCTGAAGCTTTCTTT
d_gene: NA; abundance: NA; v_gene: TRBV7-2; j_gene: TRBJ2-7; CDR3aa: CASSQGGDPSYEQYF; CDR3nt: TGTGCCAGCAGCCAAGGGGGGGATCCCTCCTACGAGCAGTACTTC
d_gene: NA; abundance: NA; v_gene: TRBV18; j_gene: TRBJ1-4; CDR3aa: CASSPLAGNEKLFF; CDR3nt: TGTGCCAGCTCACCGTTAGCTGGGAATGAAAAACTGTTTTTT
d_gene: NA; abundance: NA; v_gene: TRBV6-5; j_gene: TRBJ2-2; CDR3aa: CASIKFGTGELFF; CDR3nt: TGTGCCAGCATTAAATTCGGGACCGGGGAGCTGTTTTTT
d_gene: TRBD2; abundance: NA; v_gene: TRBV5-1; j_gene: TRBJ2-7; CDR3aa: CASSPSGTPAYEQYF; CDR3nt: TGCGCCAGCAGCCCCAGCGGGACTCCAGCCTACGAGCAGTACTTC